These 20 T cell receptor beta chains originate from one sample sequenced in a study of blood T cell repertoires in COVID-19. TCRdb's copy holds only in-frame clones and misses some; the assay was immunoSEQ multiplex PCR. The sample lists 55,000 to 85,000 clones, roughly 86% occurring once. The sample comprised peripheral blood. The receptors come from a woman in her 70s with acute or convalescent COVID-19.

The CDR3 DNA follows: TGTGCCAGCAGCTTCGGAGGATCTATCACAGATACGCAGTATTTT. It yields the protein CASSFGGSITDTQYF. The genes are TRBV7-9 and TRBJ2-3, with D possibly being TRBD2 (5 bases). The V and J ends lost 3 bases and 2 bases respectively, with 12 bases between them. The CDR3 is 15 residues long. CDR1 is SEHNR, CDR2 FQNEAQ, per germline (reference sequence).

This clone was seen a handful of times. The gene calls are TRBV9 and TRBJ1-6; possibly TRBD1 for D (5 bases). V dropped 2 bases and J dropped 9 bases, with 15 bases sitting between them. The CDR3 extends over 15 amino acids. CDR1 SGDLS and CDR2 YYNGEE come from the germline V gene. The chain's CDR3 is CASSVTPSGGSPLHF. The CDR3 nucleotides read TGTGCCAGCAGCGTGACTCCCTCCGGGGGTTCACCCCTCCACTTT.

V usage is TRBV29-1 and J usage is TRBJ2-1; 11 bases are shared with TRBD2. Losses at the gene ends were 7 bases for V and 8 bases for J; bases not matched to a gene: 7. The CDR3 is 13 amino acids. Germline loops: CDR1 SQVTM, CDR2 ANQGSEA. Here the CDR3 DNA reads TGCAGCGCTGGACTAGCGGGTGAGCATGAGCAGTTCTTC. This codes for CSAGLAGEHEQFF.

The chain combines TRBV25-1 with TRBJ1-1, with 7 bases identical to TRBD1. The V and J ends lost 7 bases and 1 base, in that order; junction bases with no gene match: 6. Germline V gene sequence: CDR1 MGHDK, CDR2 SYGVNS. The CDR3 runs to 14 residues. The CDR3 spells CASTDRVANTEAFF. The CDR3 DNA is TGTGCCAGCACCGACAGGGTCGCGAACACTGAAGCTTTCTTT.

The rearrangement uses TRBV15 and TRBJ2-7; the D gene is possibly TRBD1 (6 bases). Trimming took off 1 base at V and 0 bases at J, with 13 bases between the two ends. CDR3 length: 16 residues. Germline lookup yields CDR1 LNHNV and CDR2 YYDKDF (reference sequence). CDR3 loop: CATSRGGTKSSYEQYF. The CDR3, as DNA: TGTGCCACCAGCAGAGGAGGGACAAAAAGCTCCTACGAGCAGTACTTC.

The V gene is TRBV6-1, the J gene TRBJ1-5; possible D gene TRBD1, 6 bases. Per the germline V gene, CDR1 is MNHNS and CDR2 is SASEGT. This CDR3 has 14 residues. The ends were cut back, 2 bases at V and 7 bases at J, with 12 bases in the middle. The CDR3 spells CASSESRGLQPQHF. The CDR3 DNA is TGTGCCAGCAGTGAAAGCAGGGGTTTACAGCCCCAGCATTTT.

This clone was found a few times. The gene calls are TRBV5-1 and TRBJ1-2; 7 bases are a match to TRBD1. The CDR3 totals 16 residues. The germline CDR1 and CDR2 sequences are SGHRS and YFSETQ. The V gene end was trimmed by 2 bases and the J gene end by 5 bases; junction bases not matched to a gene: 12. In nucleotides, the CDR3 is TGCGCCAGCAGCTTAGAGGATGGGACAGACTTTTATGGCTACACCTTC. It is translated as CASSLEDGTDFYGYTF.

The gene calls are TRBV19 and TRBJ1-4; D gene ambiguous. This CDR3 is built from 15 residues. The germline V gene encodes CDR1 LNHDA and CDR2 SQIVND (reference sequence). The V end lost 5 bases, the J end lost 1 base, and 11 bases lay between the germline ends. For the CDR3, the DNA is TGTGCCAGTAGTCCCAACGCGTTAACTAATGAAAAACTGTTTTTT. It translates to CASSPNALTNEKLFF.

The chain employs TRBV5-4 and TRBJ2-5; D is uncertain. Germline CDR1 is SGHNT and CDR2 is YYREEE (reference sequence). With 5 bases removed from V and 0 bases from J, the gap between germline ends came to 11 bases. The CDR3 has 14 amino acids. In nucleotides, the CDR3 is TGTGCCAGCAGTTCGATCGGGTACCAAGAGACCCAGTACTTC. Its protein product is CASSSIGYQETQYF.

The chain carries TRBV19 and TRBJ1-5; TRBD1 is a possible D gene (5 bases). Per the germline V gene, CDR1 is LNHDA and CDR2 is SQIVND (reference sequence). Trimming left V 9 bases short and J 4 bases short, with 25 bases between. The CDR3 loop spans 17 amino acids. The CDR3 DNA reads TGTGCCAGCCGAGATCAGGGCGGGGGGTTACCAAATCAGCCCCAGCATTTT. Amino acids: CASRDQGGGLPNQPQHF. Variable domain in full (rest from reference TRBV19 and TRBJ1-5): DGGITQSPKYLFRKEGQNVTLSCEQNLNHDAMYWYRQDPGQGLRLIYYSQIVNDFQKGDIAEGYSVSREKKESFPLTVTSAQKNPTAFYLCASRDQGGGLPNQPQHFGDGTRLSIL.

In DNA, the CDR3 is TGTGCCAGCTCAGAGACAGCCACTACAAACTATGGCTACACCTTC. It translates to CASSETATTNYGYTF. The chain recombines TRBV18 with TRBJ1-2, with D maybe TRBD1 (5 bases). This CDR3 contains 15 residues. In germline, CDR1 is KGHSH, CDR2 LQKENI. V lost 5 bases and J lost 2, with 15 bases in between.

The chain uses TRBV4-3 and TRBJ1-2; perhaps TRBD1 as D (5 bases). The CDR3 loop spans 16 amino acids. Trimming shortened V by 0 bases and J by 3 bases, and 14 bases separated the two germline ends. Germline lookup yields CDR1 LGHNA and CDR2 YSLEER. CDR3: CASSQEVQGWDYGYTF. The CDR3 coding sequence is TGCGCCAGCAGCCAAGAAGTGCAGGGATGGGACTATGGCTACACCTTC.

V gene TRBV2 combines with J gene TRBJ2-5; 10 bases are shared with TRBD2. With 7 bases clipped from V and 1 base from J, the junction kept 9 bases outside the gene matches. The length of the CDR3 is 16 residues. CDR1 SNHLY and CDR2 FYNNEI come from the germline V gene. CDR3: CASTQRGGSAQETQYF. CDR3 bases: TGTGCCAGCACCCAGCGGGGGGGCTCGGCCCAAGAGACCCAGTACTTC.

By share of the sample, this clone is medium-sized. The chain employs TRBV7-2 and TRBJ2-2; TRBD2 agrees at 9 bases. With V trimmed by 3 bases and J by 5 bases, 7 bases remained unmatched. The CDR3 spans 16 residues. The germline gives CDR1 SGHTA, CDR2 FQGNSA. The CDR3 DNA reads as TGTGCCAGCAGCTTTCTTAGCGGGGGTGCTACCGGGGAGCTGTTTTTT. As protein: CASSFLSGGATGELFF.

V usage is TRBV6-5 and J usage is TRBJ1-2; a weak D match, TRBD1 (6 bases). The V end lost 7 bases, the J end lost 2 bases, and 14 bases lay between the germline ends. Germline CDR1 MNHEY, CDR2 SVGAGI. This CDR3 contains 14 residues. The CDR3 region is CASIATGTNYGYTF. CDR3 nucleotides: TGTGCCAGCATTGCTACAGGGACCAACTATGGCTACACCTTC.

The V and J genes are TRBV5-1 and TRBJ2-2; 10 positions match TRBD1. V trimming: 0 bases; J trimming: 0 bases; junction bases outside the gene matches: 2. The length of the CDR3 is 17 residues. The germline CDR1 and CDR2 sequences are SGHRS and YFSETQ. DNA for the CDR3: TGCGCCAGCAGCTTGGCAGGGACAGGGGCGAACACCGGGGAGCTGTTTTTT. Its protein product is CASSLAGTGANTGELFF.

V usage is TRBV19 and J usage is TRBJ2-7; TRBD2 matches at 7 bases. V was clipped by 6 bases and J by 2 bases; unmatched bases: 10. This CDR3 comprises 15 residues. CDR1 is LNHDA, CDR2 SQIVND, per germline (reference sequence). The CDR3 DNA follows: TGTGCCAGTAGCGACGGGGTGGGGAGGGCCTACGAGCAGTACTTC. Amino acid sequence: CASSDGVGRAYEQYF.

The genes are TRBV6-1 and TRBJ2-1, with a tentative D call TRBD1 (6 bases). Germline CDR1 MNHNS, CDR2 SASEGT. Between the trimmed V and J ends, which lost 2 bases and 5 bases, there was a span of 10 bases. The CDR3 extends over 14 amino acids. The CDR3 DNA reads TGTGCCAGCAGTGAACAGGACAGTAACAATGAGCAGTTCTTC. It specifies CASSEQDSNNEQFF.

This clone came up a few times. One end of the junction fails to match germline, which may point to a read error. This chain joins TRBV27 and TRBJ2-3, with 10 bases fitting TRBD1. CDR1 is MNHEY and CDR2 is SMNVEV in the germline V gene (reference sequence). This CDR3 is 19 amino acids long. The CDR3 loop reads CASSPPTYDRGLSTHTQYF. The DNA for the CDR3 is TGTGCCAGCAGCCCACCTACGTACGACAGGGGGCTGAGCACACATACGCAGTATTTT.

This chain uses TRBV3-1 (or the pseudogene TRBV3-2) with TRBJ1-4, with 7 bases matching TRBD1. The trim removed 2 bases at V and 5 bases at J, leaving 8 bases unmatched. This CDR3 is 16 amino acids long. Germline values: CDR1 LGHDT, CDR2 YNNKEL (reference sequence). Here the CDR3 DNA reads TGTGCCAGCAGCCAAAGGTCCGGGACAGAGAATGAAAAACTGTTTTTT. Amino acids: CASSQRSGTENEKLFF.